These 31 T cell receptor beta chains were all obtained from the same sample, sequenced in a study of blood T cell repertoires in COVID-19. Sequenced by immunoSEQ multiplex PCR; TCRdb stores in-frame clones only, minus some. This sample has around 37,000 clones, with about 88% found just once. The sequencing sample was made of peripheral blood. All receptors come from a human donor in a cohort sampled during active COVID-19.

The chain recombines TRBV5-5 with TRBJ2-7; possibly TRBD2 for D (7 bases). Germline-derived CDR1 and CDR2 are SGHKS and YYEKEE (reference sequence). The CDR3 extends over 13 amino acids. V lost 7 bases to trimming and J lost 5 bases, with 16 bases between them. In nucleotides, the CDR3 is TGTGCCAGCTCCGATCCGGGGGGCCACGAGCAGTACTTC. Translating gives CASSDPGGHEQYF.

This chain joins TRBV10-1 and TRBJ2-1; D ambiguous. This CDR3 is built from 14 residues. Looked up from germline, CDR1 is WNHNN and CDR2 is SYGVQD (reference sequence). The V end was cut by 3 bases, the J end by 10 bases, with 16 bases between. CDR3 nucleotide sequence: TGCGCCAGCAGTGACCCCTTCCATGGGCCCGAGCAGTTCTTC. The encoded protein is CASSDPFHGPEQFF.

The chain links TRBV19 to TRBJ1-1; D is undetermined. Germline CDR1 is LNHDA and CDR2 is SQIVND (reference sequence). The CDR3 contains 16 residues. V was cut by 8 bases and J by 0 bases, with 19 bases left in between. Here the CDR3 reads CASSRYHAGMNTEAFF. The CDR3, as DNA: TGTGCCAGTTCCCGATACCACGCGGGGATGAACACTGAAGCTTTCTTT.

V is TRBV28 and J is TRBJ1-4; TRBD1 aligns across 7 bases. Trimming took 8 bases from V and 0 from J; bases not matched to a gene: 6. Germline V gene data show CDR1 as MDHEN and CDR2 as SYDVKM. The CDR3 length is 15 residues. CDR3 sequence reads: CASGQGDATNEKLFF. In DNA, the CDR3 is TGTGCCAGCGGCCAGGGGGACGCAACTAATGAAAAACTGTTTTTT.

The V gene is TRBV27, the J gene TRBJ2-7; tentatively, D is TRBD2 (6 bases). Germline V gene lookup returns CDR1 MNHEY and CDR2 SMNVEV (reference sequence). Trimming cost V 2 bases and J 0 bases, with 8 bases left between them. The CDR3 contains 14 residues. The CDR3: CASSLRGTSYEQYF. CDR3 sequence (DNA): TGTGCCAGCAGTTTACGGGGGACCTCCTACGAGCAGTACTTC.

The chain employs TRBV3-1 (or the pseudogene TRBV3-2) and TRBJ2-7; D gene uncertain. Trimming pared 0 bases from V and 1 base from J, leaving 4 bases between. This CDR3 has 13 residues. From germline, CDR1 is LGHDT and CDR2 YNNKEL (reference sequence). CDR3 sequence reads: CASSQETSYEQYF. The CDR3 DNA follows: TGTGCCAGCAGCCAAGAGACATCCTACGAGCAGTACTTC.

The V call is TRBV29-1, the J call TRBJ2-7; D is ambiguous. CDR3 length: 12 residues. The germline V gene has CDR1 SQVTM and CDR2 ANQGSEA. Trimming removed 4 bases at V and 0 bases at J, with 7 bases between. CDR3 bases: TGCAGCGTTGCACAGTCCTCCTACGAGCAGTACTTC. It is translated as CSVAQSSYEQYF.

The chain links TRBV3-1 (or the pseudogene TRBV3-2) to TRBJ2-7, with 7 bases matching TRBD1. Germline V gene lookup returns CDR1 LGHDT and CDR2 YNNKEL (reference sequence). The J segment lost 0 bases and the V segment lost 5 bases, leaving 10 bases of the junction unmatched. The CDR3 covers 16 residues. CDR3 residues: CASSFHRGASSYEQYF. The CDR3 coding sequence is TGTGCCAGCAGCTTCCACAGGGGCGCAAGCTCCTACGAGCAGTACTTC.

The chain is built from TRBV19 and TRBJ2-3, with unresolved D. The CDR3 extends over 15 amino acids. Trimming removed 0 bases at V and 2 bases at J, with 9 bases between. CDR1 and CDR2 from the germline V gene are LNHDA and SQIVND (reference sequence). The CDR3 DNA reads TGTGCCAGTAGTATAGAATGGGCCAACACAGATACGCAGTATTTT. Translated, it gives CASSIEWANTDTQYF.

This chain uses TRBV25-1 with TRBJ1-4; D is undetermined. Germline CDR1 MGHDK, CDR2 SYGVNS. Trimming cost V 3 bases and J 4 bases, with 9 bases left between them. The CDR3 contains 14 residues. The CDR3 region is CASSDPQVNEKLFF. Here the CDR3 DNA reads TGTGCCAGCAGTGACCCGCAGGTTAATGAAAAACTGTTTTTT.

V usage is TRBV10-3 and J usage is TRBJ2-3; a weak D match, TRBD1 (6 bases). CDR1 and CDR2 from the germline V gene are ENHRY and SYGVKD. Trimming took 3 bases from V and 7 from J, leaving 17 bases between them. The CDR3 length is 15 residues. CDR3 in amino acids: CAISEWGQGAYTQYF. For the CDR3, the DNA is TGTGCCATCAGTGAATGGGGGCAGGGTGCCTATACGCAGTATTTT.

This sequence joins TRBV7-9 and TRBJ2-7; 8 bases fit TRBD1. The junction had 9 bases not matched to a gene; V was cut back by 4 bases and J by 4 bases. Germline V gives CDR1 SEHNR, CDR2 FQNEAQ (reference sequence). The CDR3 sequence is 15 residues long. CDR3 in amino acids: CASSSRDRGVYEQYF. The CDR3 DNA is TGTGCCAGCAGCTCCCGTGACAGGGGTGTTTACGAGCAGTACTTC.

The chain is built from TRBV14 and TRBJ2-7, with D possibly being TRBD2 (5 bases). Germline CDR1 and CDR2: SGHDN and FVKESK. V lost 6 bases and J lost 5, with 14 bases in between. This CDR3 spans 13 amino acids. This chain's CDR3 is CASSTRGSDEQYF. The CDR3 bases are TGTGCCAGCAGTACCCGGGGTAGCGACGAGCAGTACTTC.

The J gene is TRBJ2-3, the V gene TRBV20-1; D is unclear. Germline V lookup: CDR1 DFQATT, CDR2 SNEGSKA (reference sequence). The CDR3 sequence is 12 residues long. Trimming removed 3 bases from V and 3 bases from J, with 7 bases in between. The CDR3 here is CSASVGTDTQYF. The CDR3 DNA follows: TGCAGTGCTAGTGTCGGGACAGATACGCAGTATTTT.

The J gene is TRBJ1-6, the V gene TRBV7-9, with D perhaps matching TRBD1 (5 bases). The CDR3 has 14 amino acids. Trimming took 4 bases from V and 9 from J, leaving 13 bases between them. Germline CDR1 SEHNR, CDR2 FQNEAQ (reference sequence). Here the CDR3 reads CASSSGTLTSPLHF. As DNA, the CDR3 is TGTGCCAGCAGCTCGGGGACTCTTACTTCACCCCTCCACTTT.

The V and J genes are TRBV9 and TRBJ1-3; a weak D match, TRBD1 (5 bases). The germline V gene encodes CDR1 SGDLS and CDR2 YYNGEE. Trimming left V 4 bases short and J 1 base short, with 21 bases between. The CDR3 loop spans 18 amino acids. This CDR3 reads CASSPRRDSGGSGNTIYF. DNA for the CDR3: TGTGCCAGCAGCCCCCGGAGGGACTCCGGAGGATCTGGAAACACCATATATTTT.

This rearrangement joins TRBV7-2 to TRBJ1-3; 8 nucleotides agree with TRBD1. Germline V CDR1 and CDR2: SGHTA, FQGNSA. With 5 bases clipped from V and 4 bases from J, the junction kept 4 bases outside the gene matches. The CDR3 loop spans 14 amino acids. The CDR3 bases are TGTGCCAGCAGCCCGACAGGGGCCGGAAACACCATATATTTT. Its protein product is CASSPTGAGNTIYF.

The CDR3 nucleotides read TGTGCCAGCACCCATTCCCGGACAGAGAACACTGAAGCTTTCTTT. Translation gives CASTHSRTENTEAFF. The V and J genes are TRBV2 and TRBJ1-1; possibly TRBD1 for D (6 bases). Trimming removed 7 bases at V and 1 base at J, with 16 bases between. The CDR3 length is 15 residues. Germline lookup yields CDR1 SNHLY and CDR2 FYNNEI.

This rearrangement joins TRBV28 to TRBJ1-6, with D possibly TRBD1 on 5 matching bases. CDR1 and CDR2 from the germline V gene are MDHEN and SYDVKM. V shed 4 bases and J shed 7 bases, with 11 bases lying between them. The CDR3 spans 14 residues. CDR3: CASSSGQPNSPLHF. Written as DNA, the CDR3 is TGTGCCAGCAGTTCAGGACAACCGAATTCACCCCTCCACTTT. Together with reference TRBV28 and TRBJ1-6, the CDR3 gives the full variable domain: DVKVTQSSRYLVKRTGEKVFLECVQDMDHENMFWYRQDPGLGLRLIYFSYDVKMKEKGDIPEGYSVSREKKERFSLILESASTNQTSMYLCASSSGQPNSPLHFGNGTRLTVT.

This clone was recorded only once. The chain uses TRBV27 and TRBJ2-3; perhaps TRBD2 as D (6 bases). Trimming removed 5 bases at V and 5 bases at J, with 17 bases between. CDR3 length: 15 amino acids. Germline V gene lookup returns CDR1 MNHEY and CDR2 SMNVEV (reference sequence). CDR3 sequence (DNA): TGTGCCAGCAGTCTCACCTGGGGAGGTGTAGATACGCAGTATTTT. This encodes CASSLTWGGVDTQYF.

CDR3 sequence reads: CASSLGLAGAPEYF. Written as DNA, the CDR3 is TGTGCCAGCAGCTTAGGACTAGCGGGGGCCCCAGAGTACTTC. The chain employs TRBV13 and TRBJ2-5; TRBD2 aligns across 11 bases. The ends lost 0 bases at V and 12 bases at J; junction bases unmatched: 6. The CDR3 totals 14 residues. Germline CDR1 reads PRHDT; CDR2 reads FYEKMQ (reference sequence).

The CDR3 reads CASSLFFTGVQPQHF. The DNA for the CDR3 is TGTGCCAGCAGTTTATTCTTTACAGGGGTGCAGCCCCAGCATTTT. The chain is built from TRBV28 and TRBJ1-5, with 7 bases identical to TRBD1. Germline loops: CDR1 MDHEN, CDR2 SYDVKM. Trimming took 1 base from V and 7 from J; bases not matched to a gene: 7. This CDR3 is built from 15 residues.

The chain has TRBV10-2 and TRBJ1-2, with D maybe TRBD1 (5 bases). V lost 8 bases, J lost 8 bases, and 15 bases lay in between. The CDR3 spans 12 residues. Germline V gene lookup returns CDR1 WSHSY and CDR2 SAAADI. CDR3 in amino acids: CASALGGEGYTF. The DNA for the CDR3 is TGCGCCAGCGCTCTTGGGGGGGAGGGCTACACCTTC.

The chain uses TRBV28 and TRBJ1-1; D may be TRBD1 (6 bases). The CDR3 covers 15 residues. V was shortened by 5 bases and J by 0 bases, with 13 bases between the two germline ends. Germline V CDR1 and CDR2: MDHEN, SYDVKM. The CDR3 loop reads CASSPDRTLNTEAFF. In DNA form, the CDR3 reads TGTGCCAGCAGTCCCGACAGGACCCTGAACACTGAAGCTTTCTTT. Variable domain in full (rest from reference TRBV28 and TRBJ1-1): DVKVTQSSRYLVKRTGEKVFLECVQDMDHENMFWYRQDPGLGLRLIYFSYDVKMKEKGDIPEGYSVSREKKERFSLILESASTNQTSMYLCASSPDRTLNTEAFFGQGTRLTVV.

The CDR3 sequence is CASSLGVFGGVYEQYF. CDR3 bases: TGTGCCAGCAGCTTGGGAGTGTTTGGGGGCGTTTACGAGCAGTACTTC. J is TRBJ2-7 and V is TRBV5-6, with D tentatively TRBD1 (6 bases). Germline V gene data show CDR1 as SGHDT and CDR2 as YYEEEE. The CDR3 spans 16 residues. Trimming removed 0 bases from V and 4 bases from J, with 17 bases in between.

In its sample, this clone was seen once. The V call is TRBV15, the J call TRBJ1-1; 9 bases fit TRBD1. The CDR3 is 13 residues long. V lost 4 bases, J lost 13 bases, and 10 bases stayed unmatched. Germline CDR1 LNHNV, CDR2 YYDKDF (reference sequence). CDR3 loop: CATSIGTGSFVFF. The CDR3 region has the DNA TGTGCCACCAGCATAGGGACAGGGAGTTTCGTTTTCTTT.

The chain combines TRBV6-5 with TRBJ2-7; 10 nucleotides agree with TRBD1. The CDR3 spans 13 residues. Germline V gene data show CDR1 as MNHEY and CDR2 as SVGAGI. Trimming at V came to 7 bases and at J to 2 bases, leaving 2 bases not matched to a gene. As DNA, the CDR3 is TGTGCCAGCACCGGGACAGGGGCCTACGAGCAGTACTTC. It specifies CASTGTGAYEQYF.

The chain recombines TRBV13 with TRBJ2-2, with 7 bases matching TRBD2. The CDR3 loop spans 15 amino acids. Looked up from germline, CDR1 is PRHDT and CDR2 is FYEKMQ (reference sequence). V was pared by 3 bases and J by 0 bases, with 1 base of the junction left unmatched. In DNA, the CDR3 is TGTGCCAGCAGCTTGGGGGGGGCGAACACCGGGGAGCTGTTTTTT. Translated: CASSLGGANTGELFF.

The gene calls are TRBV7-9 and TRBJ1-1, with 8 bases aligning to TRBD1. The CDR3 is 16 amino acids. Per the germline V gene, CDR1 is SEHNR and CDR2 is FQNEAQ (reference sequence). V shed 3 bases and J 2 bases; nucleotides not matched to a gene: 8. The CDR3 here is CASSFGTGSSNTEAFF. The CDR3 DNA reads as TGTGCCAGCAGCTTTGGGACAGGCAGTTCAAACACTGAAGCTTTCTTT.

This clone was found a few times. The V and J genes are TRBV6-5 and TRBJ1-2; D unresolved. This CDR3 is 12 amino acids long. The germline V gene has CDR1 MNHEY and CDR2 SVGAGI. Trimming pared 7 bases from V and 4 bases from J, leaving 10 bases between. CDR3 sequence: CASTAGSYGYTF. Here the CDR3 DNA reads TGTGCCAGCACCGCTGGGAGCTATGGCTACACCTTC.

The V gene is TRBV29-1, the J gene TRBJ1-1; a weak D match, TRBD1 (6 bases). Looked up from germline, CDR1 is SQVTM and CDR2 is ANQGSEA. V lost 0 bases and J lost 4, with 9 bases in between. This CDR3 spans 13 amino acids. DNA for the CDR3: TGCAGCGTTGAAGAGGGGGCAGCCACTGAAGCTTTCTTT. Its translation: CSVEEGAATEAFF.